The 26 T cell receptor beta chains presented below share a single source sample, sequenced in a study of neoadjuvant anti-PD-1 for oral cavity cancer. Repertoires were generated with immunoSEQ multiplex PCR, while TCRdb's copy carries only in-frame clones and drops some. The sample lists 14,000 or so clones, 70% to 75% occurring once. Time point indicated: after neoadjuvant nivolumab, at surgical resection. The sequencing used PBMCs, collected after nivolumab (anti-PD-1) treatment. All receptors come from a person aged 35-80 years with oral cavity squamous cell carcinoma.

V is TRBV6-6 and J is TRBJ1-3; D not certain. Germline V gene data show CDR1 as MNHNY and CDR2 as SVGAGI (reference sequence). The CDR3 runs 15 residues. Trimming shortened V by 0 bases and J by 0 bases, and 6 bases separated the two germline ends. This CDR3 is CASSYSTNSGNTIYF. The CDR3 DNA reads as TGTGCCAGCAGTTACTCGACAAACTCTGGAAACACCATATATTTT.

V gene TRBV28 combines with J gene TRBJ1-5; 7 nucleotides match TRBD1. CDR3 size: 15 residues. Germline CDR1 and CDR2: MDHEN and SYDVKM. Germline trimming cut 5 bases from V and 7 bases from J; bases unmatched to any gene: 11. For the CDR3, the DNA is TGTGCCAGCAGTCTCCCCGACAGGGTTGAGCAGCCCCAGCATTTT. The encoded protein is CASSLPDRVEQPQHF.

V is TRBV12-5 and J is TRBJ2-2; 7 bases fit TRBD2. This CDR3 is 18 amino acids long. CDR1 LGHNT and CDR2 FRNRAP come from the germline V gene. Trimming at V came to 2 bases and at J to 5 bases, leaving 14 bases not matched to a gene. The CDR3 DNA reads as TGTGCTAGTGGTTTGACCCCCTTTGGCGGGAGAAGGACCGGGGAGCTGTTTTTT. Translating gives CASGLTPFGGRRTGELFF. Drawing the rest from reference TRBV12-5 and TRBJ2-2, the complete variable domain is DARVTQTPRHKVTEMGQEVTMRCQPILGHNTVFWYRQTMMQGLELLAYFRNRAPLDDSGMPKDRFSAEMPDATLATLKIQPSEPRDSAVYFCASGLTPFGGRRTGELFFGEGSRLTVL.

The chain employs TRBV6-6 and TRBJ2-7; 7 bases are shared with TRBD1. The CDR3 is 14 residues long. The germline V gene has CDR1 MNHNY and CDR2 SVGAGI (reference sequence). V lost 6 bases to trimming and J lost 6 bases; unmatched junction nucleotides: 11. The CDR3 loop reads CASSQVGDRAEQYF. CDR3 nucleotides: TGTGCCAGCAGCCAAGTCGGTGACAGGGCCGAGCAGTACTTC.

In DNA, the CDR3 is TGTGCCAGCAGTTTATGGGGAGAGACAGACGACGAGCAGTACTTC. Amino acid sequence: CASSLWGETDDEQYF. The rearrangement joins TRBV28 to TRBJ2-7; the D gene could be TRBD1 or TRBD2 (5 bases each). V was cut by 0 bases and J by 5 bases, with 14 bases left in between. Per the germline V gene, CDR1 is MDHEN and CDR2 is SYDVKM. The CDR3 extends over 15 amino acids.

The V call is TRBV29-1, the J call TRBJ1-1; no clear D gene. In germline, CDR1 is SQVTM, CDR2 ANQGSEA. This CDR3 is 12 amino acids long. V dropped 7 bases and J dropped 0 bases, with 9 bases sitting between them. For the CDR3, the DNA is TGCAGCGCCGAAGGAGTGAACACTGAAGCTTTCTTT. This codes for CSAEGVNTEAFF.

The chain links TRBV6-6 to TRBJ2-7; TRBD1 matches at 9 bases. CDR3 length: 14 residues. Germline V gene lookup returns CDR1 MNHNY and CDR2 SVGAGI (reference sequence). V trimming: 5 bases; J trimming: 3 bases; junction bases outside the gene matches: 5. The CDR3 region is CASSPKTGGYEQYF. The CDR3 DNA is TGTGCCAGCAGTCCTAAGACAGGGGGCTACGAGCAGTACTTC.

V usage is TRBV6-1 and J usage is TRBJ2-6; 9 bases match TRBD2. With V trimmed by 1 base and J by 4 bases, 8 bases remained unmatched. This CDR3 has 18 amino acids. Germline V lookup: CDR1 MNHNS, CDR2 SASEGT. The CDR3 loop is CASSEGASGALGANVLTF. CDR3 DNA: TGTGCCAGCAGTGAAGGGGCTAGCGGGGCTCTGGGGGCCAACGTCCTGACTTTC.

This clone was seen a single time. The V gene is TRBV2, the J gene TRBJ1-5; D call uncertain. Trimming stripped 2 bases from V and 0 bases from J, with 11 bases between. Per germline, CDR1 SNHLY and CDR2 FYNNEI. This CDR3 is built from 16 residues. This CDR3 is CASSEPGRDSNQPQHF. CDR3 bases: TGTGCCAGCAGTGAACCCGGGAGGGATAGCAATCAGCCCCAGCATTTT.

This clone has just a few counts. Here the CDR3 DNA reads TGTGCCATCAAGTCGGACAGCGCCTACGAGCAGTACTTC. Its translation is CAIKSDSAYEQYF. The gene calls are TRBV10-3 and TRBJ2-7, with TRBD1 as a possible D gene (6 bases). V was pared by 7 bases and J by 2 bases, with 12 bases between. CDR1 is ENHRY, CDR2 SYGVKD, per germline. The CDR3 covers 13 residues.

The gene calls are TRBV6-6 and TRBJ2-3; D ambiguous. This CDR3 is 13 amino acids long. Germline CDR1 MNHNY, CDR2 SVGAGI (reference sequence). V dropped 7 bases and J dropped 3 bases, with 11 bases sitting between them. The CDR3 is CASTPSVTDTQYF. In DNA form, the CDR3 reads TGTGCCAGCACCCCTAGTGTGACAGATACGCAGTATTTT.

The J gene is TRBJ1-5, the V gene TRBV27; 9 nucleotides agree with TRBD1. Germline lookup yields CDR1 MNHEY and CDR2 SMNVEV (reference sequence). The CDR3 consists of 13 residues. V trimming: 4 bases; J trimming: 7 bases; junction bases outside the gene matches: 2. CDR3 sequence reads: CASSSGQGQPQHF. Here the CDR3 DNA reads TGTGCCAGCAGTTCTGGACAGGGGCAGCCCCAGCATTTT.

The CDR3 DNA is TGTGCCAGCAGCTCCCGGGGGGGGCTTCTCTCCTACGAGCAGTACTTC. It translates to CASSSRGGLLSYEQYF. This chain joins TRBV5-4 and TRBJ2-7; 8 bases match TRBD2. This CDR3 has 16 residues. Trimming cost V 3 bases and J 0 bases; bases outside gene matches: 8. Germline lookup yields CDR1 SGHNT and CDR2 YYREEE (reference sequence).

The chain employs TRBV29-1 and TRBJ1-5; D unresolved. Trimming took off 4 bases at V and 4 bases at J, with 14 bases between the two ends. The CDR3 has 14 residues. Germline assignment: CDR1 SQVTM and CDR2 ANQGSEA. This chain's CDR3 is CSVAAGTENQPQHF. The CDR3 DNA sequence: TGCAGCGTTGCAGCCGGAACGGAGAATCAGCCCCAGCATTTT. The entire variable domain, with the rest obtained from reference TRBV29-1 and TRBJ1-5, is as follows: SAVISQKPSRDICQRGTSLTIQCQVDSQVTMMFWYRQQPGQSLTLIATANQGSEATYESGFVIDKFPISRPNLTFSTLTVSNMSPEDSSIYLCSVAAGTENQPQHFGDGTRLSIL.

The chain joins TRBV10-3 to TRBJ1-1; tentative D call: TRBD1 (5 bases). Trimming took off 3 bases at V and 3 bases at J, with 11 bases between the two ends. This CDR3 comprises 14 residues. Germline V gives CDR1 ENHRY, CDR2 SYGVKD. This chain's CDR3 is CAISDVLGDTEAFF. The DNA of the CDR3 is TGTGCCATCAGTGACGTGCTAGGGGACACTGAAGCTTTCTTT.

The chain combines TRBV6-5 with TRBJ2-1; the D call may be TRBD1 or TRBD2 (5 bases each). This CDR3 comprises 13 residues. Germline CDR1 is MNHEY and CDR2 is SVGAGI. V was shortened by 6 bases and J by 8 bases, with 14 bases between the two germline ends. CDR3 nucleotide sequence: TGTGCCAGCAGCAAGAGGGGCTGGGATGAGCAGTTCTTC. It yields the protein CASSKRGWDEQFF.

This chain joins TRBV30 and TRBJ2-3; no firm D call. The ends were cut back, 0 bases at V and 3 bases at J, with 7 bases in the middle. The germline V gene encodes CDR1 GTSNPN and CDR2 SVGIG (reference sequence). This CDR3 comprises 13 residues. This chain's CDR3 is CAWSVQNTDTQYF. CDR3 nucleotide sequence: TGTGCCTGGAGTGTACAGAATACAGATACGCAGTATTTT.

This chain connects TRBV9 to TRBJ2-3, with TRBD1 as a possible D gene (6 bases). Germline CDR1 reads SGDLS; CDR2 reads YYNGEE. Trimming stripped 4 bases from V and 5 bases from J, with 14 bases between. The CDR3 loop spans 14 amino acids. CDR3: CASSSVGGLDTQYF. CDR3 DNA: TGTGCCAGCAGCTCAGTAGGGGGTCTAGATACGCAGTATTTT.

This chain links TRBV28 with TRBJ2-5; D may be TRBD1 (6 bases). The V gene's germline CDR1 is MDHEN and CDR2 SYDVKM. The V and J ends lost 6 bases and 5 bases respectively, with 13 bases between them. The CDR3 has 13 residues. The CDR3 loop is CASSPGAWETQYF. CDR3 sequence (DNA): TGTGCCAGCAGCCCAGGGGCGTGGGAGACCCAGTACTTC.

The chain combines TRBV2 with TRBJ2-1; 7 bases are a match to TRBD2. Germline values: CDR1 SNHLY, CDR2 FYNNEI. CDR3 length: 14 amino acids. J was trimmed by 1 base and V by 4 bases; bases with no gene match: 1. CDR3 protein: CASSGGSSYNEQFF. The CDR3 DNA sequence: TGTGCCAGCAGTGGCGGGAGTTCCTACAATGAGCAGTTCTTC.

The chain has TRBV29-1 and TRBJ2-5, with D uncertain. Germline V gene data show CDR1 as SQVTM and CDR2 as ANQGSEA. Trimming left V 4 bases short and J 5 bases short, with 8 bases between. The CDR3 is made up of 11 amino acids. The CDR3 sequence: CSVAPGETQYF. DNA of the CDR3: TGCAGCGTTGCCCCCGGGGAGACCCAGTACTTC.

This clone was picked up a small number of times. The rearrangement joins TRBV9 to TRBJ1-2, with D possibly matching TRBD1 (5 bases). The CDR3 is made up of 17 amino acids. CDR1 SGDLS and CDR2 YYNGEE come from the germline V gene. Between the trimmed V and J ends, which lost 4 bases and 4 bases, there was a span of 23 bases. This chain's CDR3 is CASSMMPSTETGYGYTF. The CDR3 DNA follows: TGTGCCAGCAGCATGATGCCCTCGACAGAAACGGGCTATGGCTACACCTTC.

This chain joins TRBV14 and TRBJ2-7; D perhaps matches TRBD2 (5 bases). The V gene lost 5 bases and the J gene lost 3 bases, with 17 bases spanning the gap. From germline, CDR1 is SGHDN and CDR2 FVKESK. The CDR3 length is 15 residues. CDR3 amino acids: CASSGESASYYEQYF. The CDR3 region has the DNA TGTGCCAGCAGCGGGGAGTCGGCGTCCTACTACGAGCAGTACTTC.

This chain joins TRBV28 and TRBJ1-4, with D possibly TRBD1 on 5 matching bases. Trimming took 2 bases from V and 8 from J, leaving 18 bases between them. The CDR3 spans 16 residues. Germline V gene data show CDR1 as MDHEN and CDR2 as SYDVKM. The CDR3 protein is CASSLMFGSGGEKLFF. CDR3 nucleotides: TGTGCCAGCAGTTTAATGTTCGGTTCTGGGGGGGAAAAACTGTTTTTT. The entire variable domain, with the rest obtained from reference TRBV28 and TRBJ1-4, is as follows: DVKVTQSSRYLVKRTGEKVFLECVQDMDHENMFWYRQDPGLGLRLIYFSYDVKMKEKGDIPEGYSVSREKKERFSLILESASTNQTSMYLCASSLMFGSGGEKLFFGSGTQLSVL.

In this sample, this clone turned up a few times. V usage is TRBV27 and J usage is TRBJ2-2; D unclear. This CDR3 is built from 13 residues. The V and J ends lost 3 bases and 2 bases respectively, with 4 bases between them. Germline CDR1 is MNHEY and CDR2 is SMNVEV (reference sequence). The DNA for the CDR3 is TGTGCCAGCAGTTTCGGCAACACCGGGGAGCTGTTTTTT. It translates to CASSFGNTGELFF.

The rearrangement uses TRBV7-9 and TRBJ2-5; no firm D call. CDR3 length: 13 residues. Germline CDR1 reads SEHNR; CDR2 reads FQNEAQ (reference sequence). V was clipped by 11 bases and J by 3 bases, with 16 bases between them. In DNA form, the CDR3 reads TGTGCCGTCACCGGTGGGCAGAAAGAGACCCAGTACTTC. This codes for CAVTGGQKETQYF.